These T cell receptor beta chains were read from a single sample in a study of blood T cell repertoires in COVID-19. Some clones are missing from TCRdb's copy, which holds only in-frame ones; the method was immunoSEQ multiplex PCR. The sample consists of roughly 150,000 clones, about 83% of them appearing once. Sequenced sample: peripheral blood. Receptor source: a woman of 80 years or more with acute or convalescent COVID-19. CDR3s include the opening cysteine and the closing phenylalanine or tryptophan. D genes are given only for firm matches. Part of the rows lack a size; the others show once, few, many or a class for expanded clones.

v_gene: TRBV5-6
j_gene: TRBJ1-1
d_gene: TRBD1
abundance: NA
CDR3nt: TGTGCCAGCAGCACAGGGGGCACTGAAGCTTTCTTT
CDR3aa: CASSTGGTEAFF

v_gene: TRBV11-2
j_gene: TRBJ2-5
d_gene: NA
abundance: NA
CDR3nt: TGTGCCAGCAGCCCCCCTAGGAGGCAAGAGACCCAGTACTTC
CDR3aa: CASSPPRRQETQYF

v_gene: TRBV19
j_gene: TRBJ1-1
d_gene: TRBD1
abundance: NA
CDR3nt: TGTGCCAGTCGTTCCCAGGGGGCTGGCACTGAAGCTTTCTTT
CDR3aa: CASRSQGAGTEAFF

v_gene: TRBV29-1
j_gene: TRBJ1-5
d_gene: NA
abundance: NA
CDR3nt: TGCAGCGTTGGAGGACAGTCTCAGCCCCAGCATTTT
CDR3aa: CSVGGQSQPQHF

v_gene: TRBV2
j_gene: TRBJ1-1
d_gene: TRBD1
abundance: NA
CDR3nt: TGTGCCAGCAGGGCAGCCCTCAGGGGGCAGACTGAAGCTTTCTTT
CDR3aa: CASRAALRGQTEAFF

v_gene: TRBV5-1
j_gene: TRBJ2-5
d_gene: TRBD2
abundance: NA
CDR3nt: TGCGCCAGCAGATTAGCGGGGGGCCCGGAGGAGACCCAGTACTTC
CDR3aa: CASRLAGGPEETQYF

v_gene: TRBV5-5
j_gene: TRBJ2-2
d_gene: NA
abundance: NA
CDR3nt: TGTGCCAGCAGCTTGGATACTCGCAGCGCGGGCCTTACCGGGGAGCTGTTTTTT
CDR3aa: CASSLDTRSAGLTGELFF

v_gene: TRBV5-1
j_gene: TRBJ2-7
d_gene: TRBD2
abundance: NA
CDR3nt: TGCGCCAGCAGCGGGCTAGCGGGGCCCTACGAGCAGTACTTC
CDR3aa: CASSGLAGPYEQYF

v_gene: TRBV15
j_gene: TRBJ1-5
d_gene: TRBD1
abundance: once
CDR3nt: TGTGCCACCAGCCGATGGACAGGGGCTAATAATCAGCCCCAGCATTTT
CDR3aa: CATSRWTGANNQPQHF

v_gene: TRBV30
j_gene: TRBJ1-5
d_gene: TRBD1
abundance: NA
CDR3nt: TGTGCCTGGAGCGTTCGACAGGGCAGCGATCAGCCCCAGCATTTT
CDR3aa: CAWSVRQGSDQPQHF

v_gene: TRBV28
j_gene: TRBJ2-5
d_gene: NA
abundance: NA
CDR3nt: TGTGCCAGCAGTTTACCAAACCAAGAGACCCAGTACTTC
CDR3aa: CASSLPNQETQYF

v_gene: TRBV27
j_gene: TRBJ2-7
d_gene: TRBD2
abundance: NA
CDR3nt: TGTGCCAGCAGCCCCTCCAGACTAGCGGGTGGCAGGGAGCAGTACTTC
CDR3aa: CASSPSRLAGGREQYF

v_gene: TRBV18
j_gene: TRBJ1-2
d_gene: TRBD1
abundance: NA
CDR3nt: TGTGCCAGCTCACCACCACAGGGGGCCCCTAACTATGGCTACACCTTC
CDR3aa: CASSPPQGAPNYGYTF

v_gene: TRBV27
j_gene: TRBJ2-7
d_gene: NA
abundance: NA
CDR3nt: TGTGCCAGCAGTTCTGGACTGGACTACGAGCAGTACTTC
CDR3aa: CASSSGLDYEQYF

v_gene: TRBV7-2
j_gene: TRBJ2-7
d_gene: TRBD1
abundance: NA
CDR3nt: TGTGCCAGCAGCTCAAGGACAGGGGGGACCTACGAGCAGTACTTC
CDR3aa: CASSSRTGGTYEQYF

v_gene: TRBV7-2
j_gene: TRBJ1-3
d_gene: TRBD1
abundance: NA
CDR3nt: TGTGCCAGCAGCCCGGGACAGGGGAGAGGAAACACCATATATTTT
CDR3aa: CASSPGQGRGNTIYF

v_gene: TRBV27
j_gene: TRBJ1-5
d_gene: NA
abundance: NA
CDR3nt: TGTGCCAGTTCTGCACAGGGCACTCAGCCCCAGCATTTT
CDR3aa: CASSAQGTQPQHF

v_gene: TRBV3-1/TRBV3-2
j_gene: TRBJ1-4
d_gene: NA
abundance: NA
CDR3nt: TGTGCCAGCAGCCCTACCCCACAGGGAATGGCGGAAAAACTGTTTTTT
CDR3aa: CASSPTPQGMAEKLFF

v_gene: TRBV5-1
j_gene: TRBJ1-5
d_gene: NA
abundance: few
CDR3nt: TGCGCCAGCAGCTTGGAGCCCCAGGGGCGGAATCAGCCCCAGCATTTT
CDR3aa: CASSLEPQGRNQPQHF

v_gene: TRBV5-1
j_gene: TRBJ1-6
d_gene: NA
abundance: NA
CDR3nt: TGCGCCAGCAGCCCCTGGGAGAGGGTACCCTATAATTCACCCCTCCACTTT
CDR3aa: CASSPWERVPYNSPLHF

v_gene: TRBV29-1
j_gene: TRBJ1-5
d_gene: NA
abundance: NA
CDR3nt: TGCAGCGTTGTTTTAAGTCTAGATCAGCCCCAGCATTTT
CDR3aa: CSVVLSLDQPQHF

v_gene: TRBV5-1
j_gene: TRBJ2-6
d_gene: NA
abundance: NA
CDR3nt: TGCGCCAGCAATTATGCGGGTTCTGGGGCCAACGTCCTGACTTTC
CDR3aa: CASNYAGSGANVLTF

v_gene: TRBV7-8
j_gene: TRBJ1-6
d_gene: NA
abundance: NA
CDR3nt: TGTGCCAGCAGCTCAAATTCACCCCTCCACTTT
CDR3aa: CASSSNSPLHF

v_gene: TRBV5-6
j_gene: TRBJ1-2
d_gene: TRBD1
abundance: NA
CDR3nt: TGTGCCAGCAGCTCCGGGACAGGAGCCTTCTATGGCTACACCTTC
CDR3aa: CASSSGTGAFYGYTF

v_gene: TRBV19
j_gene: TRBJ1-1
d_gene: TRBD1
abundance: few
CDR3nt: TGTGCCAGTAGAGGGGTTAGGACAGGCCGGACTGAAGCTTTCTTT
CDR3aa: CASRGVRTGRTEAFF

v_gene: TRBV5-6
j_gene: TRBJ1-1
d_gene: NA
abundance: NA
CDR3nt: TGTGCCAGCAGCACTCAGGGTGAAGCTTTCTTT
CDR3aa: CASSTQGEAFF

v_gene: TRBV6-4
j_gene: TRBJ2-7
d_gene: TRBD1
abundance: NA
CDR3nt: TGTGCCAGCAGTCCCAGCTTGACGGGACAGGGGACCCATGGGGAGCAGTACTTC
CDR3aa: CASSPSLTGQGTHGEQYF

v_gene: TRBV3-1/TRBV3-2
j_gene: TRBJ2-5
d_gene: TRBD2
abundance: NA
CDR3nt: TGTGCCAGCAGCCAAGCAGCGGGGGGGCCGGTAGAGACCCAGTACTTC
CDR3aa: CASSQAAGGPVETQYF

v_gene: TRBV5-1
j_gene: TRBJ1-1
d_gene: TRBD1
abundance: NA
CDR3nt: TGCGCCAGCAGCAGTCGGGACAGGGGTCACATGAACACTGAAGCTTTCTTT
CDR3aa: CASSSRDRGHMNTEAFF

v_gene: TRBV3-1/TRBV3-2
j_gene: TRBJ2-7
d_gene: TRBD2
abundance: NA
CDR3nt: TGTGCCAGCAAACAGGGACTAGCGGGAGTATACGAGCAGTACTTC
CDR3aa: CASKQGLAGVYEQYF

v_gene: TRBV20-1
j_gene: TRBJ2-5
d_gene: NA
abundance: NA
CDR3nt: TGCAGTGCTAGAGATTCTGAGACCCAGTACTTC
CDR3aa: CSARDSETQYF

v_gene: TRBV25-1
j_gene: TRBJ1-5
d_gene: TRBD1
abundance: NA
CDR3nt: TGTGCCAGCAGTGATTCGGACAGGGGTGGCAATCAGCCCCAGCATTTT
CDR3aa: CASSDSDRGGNQPQHF

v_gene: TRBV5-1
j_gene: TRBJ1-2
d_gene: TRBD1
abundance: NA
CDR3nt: TGCGCCAGCAGCTTGGGGACAGGGGGCGTGAGTGGCTACACCTTC
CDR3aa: CASSLGTGGVSGYTF

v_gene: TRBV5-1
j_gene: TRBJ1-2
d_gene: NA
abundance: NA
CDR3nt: TGCGCCAGCAGCTTGGTTAGAATCTTTGTGAGGCCTTCCCTCTATGGCTACACCTTC
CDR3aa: CASSLVRIFVRPSLYGYTF

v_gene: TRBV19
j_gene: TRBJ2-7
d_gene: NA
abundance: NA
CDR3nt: TGTGCCAGTAGTCAAACGGGTCGCACCCTCGAGCAGTACTTC
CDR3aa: CASSQTGRTLEQYF

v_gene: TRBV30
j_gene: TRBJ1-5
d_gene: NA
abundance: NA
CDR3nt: TGTGCCTGGACAAGGGGCGGCAATCAGCCCCAGCATTTT
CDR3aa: CAWTRGGNQPQHF

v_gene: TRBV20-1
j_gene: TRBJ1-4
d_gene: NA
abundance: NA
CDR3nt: TGCAGTGCTAGTCCGGGACACCGAAATGAAAAACTGTTTTTT
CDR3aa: CSASPGHRNEKLFF

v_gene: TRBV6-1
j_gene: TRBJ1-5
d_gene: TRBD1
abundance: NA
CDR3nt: TGTGCCAGCAGTGTCCAGGGGGCAATCGTGAGCAATCAGCCCCAGCATTTT
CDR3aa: CASSVQGAIVSNQPQHF

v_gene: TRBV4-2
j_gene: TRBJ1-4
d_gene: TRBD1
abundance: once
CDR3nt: TGTGCCAGCAGCTCGGGACAGCTTAATGAAAAACTGTTTTTT
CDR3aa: CASSSGQLNEKLFF

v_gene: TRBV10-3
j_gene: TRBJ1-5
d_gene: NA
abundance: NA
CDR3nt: TGTGCCATCAGTAGATTAGAGGATCAGCCCCAGCATTTT
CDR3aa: CAISRLEDQPQHF

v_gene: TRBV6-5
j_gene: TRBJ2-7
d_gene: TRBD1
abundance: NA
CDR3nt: TGTGCCAGCAGGGCCGACAGGGGGCACTCCTACGAGCAGTACTTC
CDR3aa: CASRADRGHSYEQYF

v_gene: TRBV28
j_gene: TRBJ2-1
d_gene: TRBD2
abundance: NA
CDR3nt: TGTGCCAGCAGTTCTTTCGGGACTAGCGGGGGGGATGAGCAGTTCTTC
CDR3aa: CASSSFGTSGGDEQFF